The rows below give T cell receptor beta chains drawn from one sample of a study of response to subunit inactivated influenza vaccine. MiXCR, run by TCRdb on the RT-PCR reads, gives a single entry per CDR3 protein. The sample holds hundreds of thousands of distinct CDR3 sequences, over 9.5% seen once. The source material was PBMCs from blood, sampled on the day of vaccination. The receptors here all came from a man aged 50-59 years who received an inactivated influenza vaccine. The CDR3 runs from the conserved cysteine through the conserved F or W. D genes are given only for firm matches. Clone size is not always given. Where it is, it says once, few, many or a class for expanded clones.

clone_size d_call j_call v_call cdr3_aa cdr3_nt
few NA TRBJ1-5 TRBV20-1 CSASFRGRNQPQHF TGCAGTGCTAGTTTCAGGGGTCGCAATCAGCCCCAGCATTTT
NA NA TRBJ2-1 TRBV7-3 CASSLTANSYNEQFF TGTGCCAGCAGCTTAACGGCTAATAGCTACAATGAGCAGTTCTTC
many NA TRBJ2-7 TRBV6-2/TRBV6-3 CASSVQGGVAEQYF TGTGCCAGCTCAGTACAAGGCGGCGTCGCCGAGCAGTACTTC
NA NA TRBJ1-4 TRBV5-1 CASSSDPREGATNEKLFF TGCGCCAGCAGCTCGGATCCCCGGGAGGGGGCAACTAATGAAAAACTGTTTTTT
few TRBD1 TRBJ1-1 TRBV2 CASSMGQGIEAFF TGTGCCAGCAGTATGGGACAGGGAATTGAAGCTTTCTTT
many TRBD1 TRBJ2-7 TRBV12-3/TRBV12-4 CASSSTLGQGAFWGTYEQYF TGTGCCAGCAGTTCGACCCTGGGACAGGGGGCTTTTTGGGGAACCTACGAGCAGTACTTC
NA NA TRBJ2-1 TRBV20-1 CSAIGTLGINEQFF TGCAGTGCTATTGGGACCTTGGGGATCAATGAGCAGTTCTTC
NA NA TRBJ2-2 TRBV20-1 CSANRDLTGELFF TGCAGTGCTAACCGGGACCTCACCGGGGAGCTGTTTTTT
many NA TRBJ2-1 TRBV5-5 CASSLAPSVQFF TGTGCCAGCAGCTTGGCCCCTAGCGTGCAGTTCTTC
NA TRBD2 TRBJ2-1 TRBV20-1 CCARDLTGSRLAGGSSYNEQFF TGCTGTGCTAGAGATTTGACCGGAAGTAGACTAGCGGGAGGGAGCTCCTACAATGAGCAGTTCTTC
many TRBD1 TRBJ2-5 TRBV27 CASTDKTGGWETQYF TGTGCCAGCACGGATAAGACAGGGGGCTGGGAGACCCAGTACTTC
many NA TRBJ2-3 TRBV4-1 CASRRRVPGLHTDTQYF TGCGCCAGCAGGAGAAGAGTCCCAGGTTTACACACAGATACGCAGTATTTT
NA TRBD1 TRBJ2-3 TRBV24-1 CATSDSAGTGGVTDTQYF TGTGCCACCAGTGATTCGGCCGGGACAGGGGGTGTCACAGATACGCAGTATTTT
NA NA TRBJ2-3 TRBV7-2 CASSGQVPDTQYF TGTGCCAGCAGCGGACAAGTTCCAGATACGCAGTATTTT
many NA TRBJ1-3 TRBV20-1 CSARAASSGNTIYF TGCAGTGCTAGAGCCGCCAGCTCTGGAAACACCATATATTTT
NA TRBD1 TRBJ2-1 TRBV18 CASSPGTGHNEQFF TGTGCCAGCTCACCCGGGACAGGGCATAATGAGCAGTTCTTC
few TRBD1 TRBJ1-4 TRBV7-2 CASSPGTDSGGKLFF TGTGCCAGCAGCCCAGGGACAGACTCCGGGGGAAAACTGTTTTTT
NA NA TRBJ2-3 TRBV5-1 CASSLEAGAVDTQYF TGCGCCAGCAGCTTGGAGGCAGGGGCGGTAGATACGCAGTATTTT
many TRBD1 TRBJ2-1 TRBV12-3/TRBV12-4 CASSLGQINEQFF TGTGCCAGCAGCCTGGGACAGATCAATGAGCAGTTCTTC
few NA TRBJ2-1 TRBV14 CASSLIRSSKTNEQFF TGTGCCAGCAGCCTAATTAGATCCTCCAAAACCAATGAGCAGTTCTTC
NA TRBD2 TRBJ2-1 TRBV5-1 CASSLAQGGYNEQFF TGCGCCAGCAGCTTGGCGCAGGGAGGGTACAATGAGCAGTTCTTC
NA TRBD1 TRBJ1-5 TRBV6-2/TRBV6-3 CARWTGANQPQHF TGTGCCAGGTGGACAGGGGCAAATCAGCCCCAGCATTTT
many NA TRBJ2-5 TRBV7-8 CASIREETQYF TGTGCCAGCATCCGGGAAGAGACCCAGTACTTC
many NA TRBJ2-7 TRBV2 CASSTGLSYEQYF TGTGCCAGCAGTACGGGACTCTCCTACGAGCAGTACTTC
NA NA TRBJ2-1 TRBV14 CASSQDSVSNEQFF TGTGCCAGCAGCCAAGATTCGGTTAGCAATGAGCAGTTCTTC
NA NA TRBJ1-2 TRBV5-4 CASSLGGQVSIPSLYGYTF TGTGCCAGCAGCTTGGGGGGACAAGTCTCGATCCCTTCTTTATATGGCTACACCTTC
few NA TRBJ1-2 TRBV4-3 CASSQDYGVGGYTF TGCGCCAGCAGCCAAGATTATGGGGTTGGTGGCTACACCTTC
many NA TRBJ1-3 TRBV12-3/TRBV12-4 CASSPTLSGNTIYF TGTGCCAGCAGTCCTACCCTCTCTGGAAACACCATATATTTT
NA NA TRBJ2-7 TRBV28 CASTPIGRTSYEQYF TGTGCCAGCACCCCCATTGGGAGGACCTCTTACGAGCAGTACTTC
NA NA TRBJ2-7 TRBV27 CATRPDFSYEQYF TGTGCCACCCGACCGGACTTCTCCTACGAGCAGTACTTC
few NA TRBJ2-3 TRBV10-3 CATESWSDTDTQYF TGTGCCACCGAAAGTTGGAGTGACACAGATACGCAGTATTTT
NA TRBD2 TRBJ2-3 TRBV4-2 CASSQDRGLASSDTQYF TGTGCCAGCAGCCAAGATCGAGGACTAGCATCCTCGGATACGCAGTATTTT
few NA TRBJ2-7 TRBV4-1 CASSQEMGGEQYF TGCGCCAGCAGCCAAGAAATGGGTGGCGAGCAGTACTTC
NA NA TRBJ2-1 TRBV12-3/TRBV12-4 CASDSKGTVYNEQFF TGTGCCAGCGATAGTAAGGGTACGGTTTACAATGAGCAGTTCTTC
NA NA TRBJ2-5 TRBV7-2 CASSFLGGPWETQYF TGTGCCAGCAGCTTCCTTGGGGGGCCGTGGGAGACCCAGTACTTC